A single sample is the source of the 11 T cell receptor beta chains below, sequenced in a study of blood T cell repertoires in COVID-19. Produced via immunoSEQ multiplex PCR; TCRdb's table is partial and in-frame only. The table lists 120,000 or so clones, over 70% of them singletons, with less than 30% in the top ten. Input material: peripheral blood. These receptors were collected from a woman aged 70-85 years with acute or convalescent COVID-19.

The rearrangement links TRBV4-1 to TRBJ1-1; tentative D call: TRBD1 (5 bases). CDR3 length: 12 amino acids. Per germline, CDR1 MGHRA and CDR2 YSYEKL. Trimming took 8 bases from V and 6 from J, leaving 13 bases between them. The CDR3 DNA sequence: TGCGCCAGCGCCGAGCAGGGCTCTGAAGCTTTCTTT. Translating gives CASAEQGSEAFF.

The chain links TRBV27 to TRBJ1-1; D ambiguous. The CDR3 has 14 residues. The germline V gene encodes CDR1 MNHEY and CDR2 SMNVEV (reference sequence). V was clipped by 5 bases and J by 1 base, with 11 bases between them. Written as DNA, the CDR3 is TGTGCCAGCAGTACGATTCCGGGGAACACTGAAGCTTTCTTT. Protein sequence: CASSTIPGNTEAFF.

This clone was seen a single time. The rearrangement links TRBV28 to TRBJ1-5; D remains ambiguous. V shed 8 bases and J shed 7 bases, with 21 bases lying between them. The CDR3 runs 15 residues. Germline V CDR1 and CDR2: MDHEN, SYDVKM. The CDR3 region has the DNA TGTGCCAGCCCCCCCGGGGAGGGATACTGGCAGCCCCAGCATTTT. As protein: CASPPGEGYWQPQHF.

This chain uses TRBV5-6 with TRBJ2-7, with 9 bases matching TRBD1. This CDR3 contains 15 residues. V was clipped by 4 bases and J by 3 bases; unmatched bases: 8. Germline V lookup: CDR1 SGHDT, CDR2 YYEEEE. The CDR3 DNA is TGTGCCAGCAGCATCCGGGACAGGGTATTCTACGAGCAGTACTTC. Its translation: CASSIRDRVFYEQYF.

This chain joins TRBV5-1 and TRBJ2-2, with unresolved D. Trimming left V 3 bases short and J 0 bases short, with 6 bases between. CDR1 is SGHRS, CDR2 YFSETQ, per germline. The CDR3 is 14 residues long. The CDR3 is CASSSTANTGELFF. The CDR3 nucleotides read TGCGCCAGCAGCTCCACAGCGAACACCGGGGAGCTGTTTTTT. The whole variable domain, filled in from reference TRBV5-1 and TRBJ2-2, reads KAGVTQTPRYLIKTRGQQVTLSCSPISGHRSVSWYQQTPGQGLQFLFEYFSETQRNKGNFPGRFSGRQFSNSRSEMNVSTLELGDSALYLCASSSTANTGELFFGEGSRLTVL.

V gene TRBV7-2 combines with J gene TRBJ2-5; D is possibly TRBD2 (5 bases). V dropped 1 base and J dropped 5 bases, with 14 bases sitting between them. Germline V gene lookup returns CDR1 SGHTA and CDR2 FQGNSA. The CDR3 contains 15 residues. CDR3 residues: CASSLEGVVAETQYF. The CDR3 DNA reads as TGTGCCAGCAGCTTAGAGGGAGTCGTCGCGGAGACCCAGTACTTC.

The chain links TRBV10-3 to TRBJ1-2; D perhaps matches TRBD1 (6 bases). The CDR3 consists of 14 residues. V was shortened by 1 base and J by 2 bases, with 8 bases between the two germline ends. Germline CDR1 and CDR2: ENHRY and SYGVKD. The CDR3 sequence is CAISEFTGNYGYTF. Written as DNA, the CDR3 is TGTGCCATCAGTGAGTTCACAGGGAACTATGGCTACACCTTC.

For this clone: Other DNA variants within this sample encode the same CDR3. V usage is TRBV18 and J usage is TRBJ1-2, with D possibly matching TRBD1 (6 bases). Germline CDR1 reads KGHSH; CDR2 reads LQKENI. The CDR3 extends over 13 amino acids. V was cut by 6 bases and J by 1 base, with 9 bases left in between. The CDR3 spells CASSPDSNYGYTF. The CDR3 coding sequence is TGTGCCAGCTCCCCGGACAGTAACTATGGCTACACCTTC.

The chain joins TRBV4-2 to TRBJ2-2; a weak D match, TRBD1 (5 bases). The CDR3 spans 17 residues. CDR1 is LGHNA and CDR2 is YNFKEQ in the germline V gene. V gave up 0 bases and J gave up 1 base, with 12 bases separating them. The CDR3 sequence: CASSQETQGRNTGELFF. The CDR3 DNA follows: TGTGCCAGCAGCCAAGAGACCCAGGGAAGGAACACCGGGGAGCTGTTTTTT.

The chain links TRBV9 to TRBJ1-5; 7 bases are shared with TRBD1. Germline loops: CDR1 SGDLS, CDR2 YYNGEE. Trimming at V came to 3 bases and at J to 3 bases, leaving 6 bases not matched to a gene. The CDR3 sequence is 15 residues long. CDR3 sequence (DNA): TGTGCCAGCAGCGCCGGAGGACAGGTCAATCAGCCCCAGCATTTT. It is translated as CASSAGGQVNQPQHF.

The J gene is TRBJ1-2, the V gene TRBV6-5, with 8 bases identical to TRBD1. J gave up 7 bases and V 6 bases, and 10 bases lay outside the gene matches. Per the germline V gene, CDR1 is MNHEY and CDR2 is SVGAGI. The CDR3 length is 14 residues. CDR3: CASRPTGVVFGYTF. The CDR3 nucleotides read TGTGCCAGCAGACCGACAGGGGTCGTTTTTGGCTACACCTTC.